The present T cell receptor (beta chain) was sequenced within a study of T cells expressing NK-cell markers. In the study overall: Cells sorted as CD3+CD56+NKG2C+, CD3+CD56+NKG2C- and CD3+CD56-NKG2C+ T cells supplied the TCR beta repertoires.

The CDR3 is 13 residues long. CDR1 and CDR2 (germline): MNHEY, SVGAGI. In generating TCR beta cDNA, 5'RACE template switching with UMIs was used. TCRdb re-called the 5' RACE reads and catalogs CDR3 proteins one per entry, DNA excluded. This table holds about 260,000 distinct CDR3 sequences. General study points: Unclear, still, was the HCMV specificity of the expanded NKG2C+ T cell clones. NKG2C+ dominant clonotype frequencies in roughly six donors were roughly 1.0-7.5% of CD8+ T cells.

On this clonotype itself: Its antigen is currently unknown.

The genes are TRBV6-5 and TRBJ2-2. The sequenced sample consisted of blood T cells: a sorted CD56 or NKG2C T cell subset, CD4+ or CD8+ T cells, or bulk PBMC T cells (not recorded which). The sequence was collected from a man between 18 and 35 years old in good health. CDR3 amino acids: CASSYVSTGELFF.